This TCR beta chain was recorded in a study of T cell responses to AZD1222 COVID-19 vaccine. The CDR3 has 15 residues. In germline, CDR1 is MGHDK, CDR2 SYGVNS. The V and J ends lost 6 bases and 1 base, in that order; junction bases with no gene match: 2. A note on this clone: Antigen: not known.

Study conclusions and caveats: Donors, mostly white British, included more females; clonal diversity was possibly underestimated. Spike-specific TCR breadth rose after two AZD1222 doses, and depth rose as well. The number of AZD1222 recipients seropositive at baseline was only five or six. Unmutated variant regions reportedly attract nearly half of all spike-specific TCRs.

Here immunoSEQ multiplex PCR was the method, and the copy in TCRdb shows in-frame clones only, minus some. Of about 120,000 clones in the sample, roughly 93% are singletons; the top ten hold around 0.99%. The V gene is TRBV25-1, the J gene TRBJ2-3; TRBD2 aligns across 12 bases. The material sequenced was peripheral blood, taken 28 days after the second AZD1222 dose. The receptor's source is an adult who received the AZD1222 COVID-19 vaccine. CDR3 DNA: TGTGCCAGCAGCCGACTAGCGGGAGGCACAGATACGCAGTATTTT. Translating gives CASSRLAGGTDTQYF. Combining the CDR3 with reference TRBV25-1 and TRBJ2-3 gives the whole variable domain EADIYQTPRYLVIGTGKKITLECSQTMGHDKMYWYQQDPGMELHLIHYSYGVNSTEKGDLSSESTVSRIRTEHFPLTLESARPSHTSQYLCASSRLAGGTDTQYFGPGTRLTVL.